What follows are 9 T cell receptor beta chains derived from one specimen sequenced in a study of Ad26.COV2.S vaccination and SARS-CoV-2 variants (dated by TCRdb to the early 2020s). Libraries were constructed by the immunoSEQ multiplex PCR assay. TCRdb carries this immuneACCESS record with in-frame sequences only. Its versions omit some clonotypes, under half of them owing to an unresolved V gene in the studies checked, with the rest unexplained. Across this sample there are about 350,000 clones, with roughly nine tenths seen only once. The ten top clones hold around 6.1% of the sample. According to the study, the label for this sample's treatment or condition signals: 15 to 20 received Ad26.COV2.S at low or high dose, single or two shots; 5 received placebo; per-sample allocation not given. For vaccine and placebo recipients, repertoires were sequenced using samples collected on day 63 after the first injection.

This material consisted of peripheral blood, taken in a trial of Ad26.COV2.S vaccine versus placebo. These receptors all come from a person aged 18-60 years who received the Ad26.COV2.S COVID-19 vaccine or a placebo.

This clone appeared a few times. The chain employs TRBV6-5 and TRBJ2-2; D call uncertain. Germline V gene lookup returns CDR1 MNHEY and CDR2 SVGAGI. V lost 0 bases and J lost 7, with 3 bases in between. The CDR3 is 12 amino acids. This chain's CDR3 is CASSYSVGELFF. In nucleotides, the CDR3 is TGTGCCAGCAGTTACTCTGTCGGGGAGCTGTTTTTT.

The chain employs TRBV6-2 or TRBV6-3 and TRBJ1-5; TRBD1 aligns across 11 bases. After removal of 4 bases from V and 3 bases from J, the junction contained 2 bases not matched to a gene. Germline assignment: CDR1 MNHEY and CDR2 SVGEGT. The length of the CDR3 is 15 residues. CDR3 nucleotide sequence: TGTGCCAGCAGTTCGGGACAGGGGGACAATCAGCCCCAGCATTTT. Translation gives CASSSGQGDNQPQHF.

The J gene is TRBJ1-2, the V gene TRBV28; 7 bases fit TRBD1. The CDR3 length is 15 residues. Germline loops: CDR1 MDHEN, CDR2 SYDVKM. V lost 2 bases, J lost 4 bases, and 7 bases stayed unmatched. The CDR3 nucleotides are TGTGCCAGCAGTTTACAGGGGGTGTATAGCTATGGCTACACCTTC. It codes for CASSLQGVYSYGYTF.

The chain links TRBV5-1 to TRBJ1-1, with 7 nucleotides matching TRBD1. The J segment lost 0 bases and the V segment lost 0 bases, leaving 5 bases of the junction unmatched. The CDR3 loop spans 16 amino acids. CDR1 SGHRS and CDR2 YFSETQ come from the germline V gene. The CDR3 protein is CASSLAGTEMNTEAFF. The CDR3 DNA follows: TGCGCCAGCAGCTTGGCTGGGACAGAGATGAACACTGAAGCTTTCTTT.

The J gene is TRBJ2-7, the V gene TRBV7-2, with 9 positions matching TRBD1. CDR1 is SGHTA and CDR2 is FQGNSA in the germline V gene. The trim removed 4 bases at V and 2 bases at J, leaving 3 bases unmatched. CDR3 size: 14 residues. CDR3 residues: CASSSGTGTYEQYF. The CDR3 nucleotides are TGTGCCAGCAGCTCAGGGACAGGGACCTACGAGCAGTACTTC.

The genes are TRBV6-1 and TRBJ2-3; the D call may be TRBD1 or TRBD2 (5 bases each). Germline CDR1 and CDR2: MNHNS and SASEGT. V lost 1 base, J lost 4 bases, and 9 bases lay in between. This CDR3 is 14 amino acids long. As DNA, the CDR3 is TGTGCCAGCAGTGAAGGACTGGGGGCAGATACGCAGTATTTT. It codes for CASSEGLGADTQYF.

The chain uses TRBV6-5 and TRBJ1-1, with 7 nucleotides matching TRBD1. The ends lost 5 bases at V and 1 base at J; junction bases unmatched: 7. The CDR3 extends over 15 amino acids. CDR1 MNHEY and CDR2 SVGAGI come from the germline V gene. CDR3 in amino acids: CASSPLRGSNTEAFF. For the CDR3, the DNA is TGTGCCAGCAGTCCACTCAGGGGGTCGAACACTGAAGCTTTCTTT.

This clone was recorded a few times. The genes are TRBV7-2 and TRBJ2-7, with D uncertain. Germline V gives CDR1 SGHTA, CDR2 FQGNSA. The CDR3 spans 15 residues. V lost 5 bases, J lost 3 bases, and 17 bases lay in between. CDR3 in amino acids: CASSPVAVPYYEQYF. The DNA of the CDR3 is TGTGCCAGCAGCCCGGTGGCTGTCCCCTACTACGAGCAGTACTTC.

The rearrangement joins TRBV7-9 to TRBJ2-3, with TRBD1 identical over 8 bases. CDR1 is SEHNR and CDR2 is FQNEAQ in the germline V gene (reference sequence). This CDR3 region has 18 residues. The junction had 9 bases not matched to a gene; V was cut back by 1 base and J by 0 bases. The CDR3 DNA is TGTGCCAGCAGCTTAGGCAACCGGGACAGGACGAGCACAGATACGCAGTATTTT. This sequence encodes CASSLGNRDRTSTDTQYF. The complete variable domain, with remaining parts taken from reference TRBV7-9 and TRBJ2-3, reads DTGVSQNPRHKITKRGQNVTFRCDPISEHNRLYWYRQTLGQGPEFLTYFQNEAQLEKSRLLSDRFSAERPKGSFSTLEIQRTEQGDSAMYLCASSLGNRDRTSTDTQYFGPGTRLTVL.